This T cell receptor beta chain came from a study of blood T cell repertoires in COVID-19. On the study more broadly: Sample material is recorded as cDNA or gDNA derived from T cells, B-cell-depleted T cells, or PBMCs.

Self-reported history from a screening survey and questionnaire set each donor's cohort. Germline V CDR1 and CDR2: LGHDT, YNNKEL (reference sequence). Between the trimmed V and J ends, which lost 4 bases and 8 bases, there was a span of 17 bases. The CDR3 runs 14 residues. Per the authors' pipeline: Estimated nucleated cell counts came from reference gene primer amplification. Clones were sequenced by immunoSEQ multiplex PCR, and TCRdb holds only the in-frame ones, with some missing. D and trimming were read from the DNA, whereas the V and J calls and clone size are those reported in that table. The repertoire holds roughly 190,000 clones, with roughly 87% as singletons.

Material for sequencing was PBMCs or T cells enriched from blood (not recorded which). The rearrangement uses TRBV3-1 (or the pseudogene TRBV3-2) and TRBJ1-2; D gene unclear. The sequence was collected from a woman in her twenties or thirties who had recovered from COVID-19. The chain's CDR3 is CASSRLDPRGGYTF. In nucleotides, the CDR3 is TGTGCCAGCAGCCGTCTGGACCCCCGAGGGGGCTACACCTTC.